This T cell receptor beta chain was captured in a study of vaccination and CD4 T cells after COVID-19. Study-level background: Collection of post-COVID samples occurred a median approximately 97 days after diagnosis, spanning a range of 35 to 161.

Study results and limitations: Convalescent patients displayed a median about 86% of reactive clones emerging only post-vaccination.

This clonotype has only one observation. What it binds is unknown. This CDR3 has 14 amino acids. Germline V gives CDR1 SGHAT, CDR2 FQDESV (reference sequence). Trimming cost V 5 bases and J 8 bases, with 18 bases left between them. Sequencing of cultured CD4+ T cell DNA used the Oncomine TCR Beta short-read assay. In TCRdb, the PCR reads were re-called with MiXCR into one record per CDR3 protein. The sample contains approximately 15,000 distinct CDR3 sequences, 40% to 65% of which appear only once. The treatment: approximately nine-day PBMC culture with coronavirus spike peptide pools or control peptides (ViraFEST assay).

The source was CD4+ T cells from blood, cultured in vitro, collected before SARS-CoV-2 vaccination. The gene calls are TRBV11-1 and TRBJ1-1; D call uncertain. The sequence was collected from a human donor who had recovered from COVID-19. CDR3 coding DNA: TGTGCCAGCAGCCTGGCTGTACGGTTGGAGGAAGCTTTCTTT. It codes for CASSLAVRLEEAFF.